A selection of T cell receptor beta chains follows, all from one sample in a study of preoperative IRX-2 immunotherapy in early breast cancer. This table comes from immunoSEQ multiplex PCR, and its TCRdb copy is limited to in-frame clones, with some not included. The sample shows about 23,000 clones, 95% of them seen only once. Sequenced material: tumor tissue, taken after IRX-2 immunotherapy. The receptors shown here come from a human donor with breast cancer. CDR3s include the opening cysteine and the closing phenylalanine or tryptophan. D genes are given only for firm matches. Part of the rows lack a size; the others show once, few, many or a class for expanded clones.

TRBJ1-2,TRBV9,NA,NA,TGTGCCAGCAGCGTAGGCAGGGCAGCGTTAGGCTATGGCTACACCTTC,CASSVGRAALGYGYTF
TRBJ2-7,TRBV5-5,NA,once,TGTGCCAGCAGCTTTAGACAGCAAACGAACTACGAGCAGTACTTC,CASSFRQQTNYEQYF
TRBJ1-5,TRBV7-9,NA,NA,TGTGCCAGCAGCTTCCCGGACGAGGATCAGCCCCAGCATTTT,CASSFPDEDQPQHF
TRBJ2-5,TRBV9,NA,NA,TGTGCCAGCAGCGTAGGGCCCAGCGGAGGGGGGCAAGAGACCCAGTACTTC,CASSVGPSGGGQETQYF
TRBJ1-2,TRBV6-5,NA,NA,TGTGCCAGTAGGGACGGCCTTGACGGCTACACCTTC,CASRDGLDGYTF
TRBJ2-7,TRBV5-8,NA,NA,TGTGCCAGCAGCTTGGGGTATTACTCCTACGAGCAGTACTTC,CASSLGYYSYEQYF
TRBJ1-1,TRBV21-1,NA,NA,TGTGCCAGCAGCAAAGTTGGGTTGGGGTGCGGAGCTTTCTTT,CASSKVGLGCGAFF
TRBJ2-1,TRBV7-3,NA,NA,TGTGCCAGCAGCTCCGGGGGAAGTTACAATGAGCAGTTCTTC,CASSSGGSYNEQFF
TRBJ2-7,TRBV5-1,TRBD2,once,TGCGCCAGCAGTGACGGCGGGAGTAAGTACTTC,CASSDGGSKYF
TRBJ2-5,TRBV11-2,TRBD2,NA,TGTGCCAGCAGCTTACGACTAGCGGGGGGTATAGAGACCCAGTACTTC,CASSLRLAGGIETQYF
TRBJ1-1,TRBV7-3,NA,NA,TGTGCCAGCAGCTTATTCGGAGGGGGGAACACTGAAGCTTTCTTT,CASSLFGGGNTEAFF
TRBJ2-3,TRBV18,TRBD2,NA,TGTGCCAGCTCTCCTAGCGGGACCACAGATACGCAGTATTTT,CASSPSGTTDTQYF
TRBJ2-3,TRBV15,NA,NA,TGTGCCACCAGCCCAGCTGCTAATACGCAGTATTTT,CATSPAANTQYF
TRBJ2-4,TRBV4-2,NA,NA,TGTGCCAGCAGCCAAGATGGGCAGGGGCAAAACATTCAGTACTTC,CASSQDGQGQNIQYF
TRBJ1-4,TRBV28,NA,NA,TGTGCCAGCAGTGGGGGGGGTGAAAAACTGTTTTTT,CASSGGGEKLFF